This T cell receptor (beta chain) was captured in a study of cytomegalovirus exposure and HLA in healthy donors. Libraries were prepared by immunoSEQ multiplex PCR; TCRdb keeps only in-frame clonotypes and omits some of them. The sample contains some 180,000 clones, roughly three quarters of which appear only once. The CDR3 spans 15 residues. V shed 6 bases, J shed 4 bases, and the junction held 4 bases outside the gene matches. CDR1 and CDR2 (germline): MRHNA, SNTAGT. The sequence came from a woman in her twenties or thirties in good health and CMV-seronegative. This rearrangement joins TRBV6-4 to TRBJ2-1; TRBD2 aligns across 12 bases. Sequencing input: PBMCs. The CDR3 nucleotides read TGTGCCAGCAGCCCGGGACTAGCGGGTTACAATGAGCAGTTCTTC. Protein product: CASSPGLAGYNEQFF.